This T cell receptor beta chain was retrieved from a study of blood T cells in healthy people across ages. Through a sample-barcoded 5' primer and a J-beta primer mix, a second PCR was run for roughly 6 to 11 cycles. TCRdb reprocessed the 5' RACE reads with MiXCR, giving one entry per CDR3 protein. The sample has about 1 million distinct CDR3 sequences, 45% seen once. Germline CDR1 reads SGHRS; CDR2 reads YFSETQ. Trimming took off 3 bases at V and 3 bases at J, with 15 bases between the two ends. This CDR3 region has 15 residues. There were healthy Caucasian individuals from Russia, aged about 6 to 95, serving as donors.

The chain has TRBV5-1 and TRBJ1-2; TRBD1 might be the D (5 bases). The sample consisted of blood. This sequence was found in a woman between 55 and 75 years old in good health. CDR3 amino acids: CASSYYQGADYGYTF. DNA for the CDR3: TGCGCCAGCAGCTACTATCAGGGCGCCGACTATGGCTACACCTTC. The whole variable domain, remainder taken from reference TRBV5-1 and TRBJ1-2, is KAGVTQTPRYLIKTRGQQVTLSCSPISGHRSVSWYQQTPGQGLQFLFEYFSETQRNKGNFPGRFSGRQFSNSRSEMNVSTLELGDSALYLCASSYYQGADYGYTFGSGTRLTVV.